This T cell receptor (beta chain) was profiled in a study of T cell changes during pregnancy in multiple sclerosis. The data were produced by immunoSEQ multiplex PCR, yet TCRdb's version contains in-frame clones alone and is incomplete. The repertoire holds 45,000 to 50,000 clones, with around 92% as singletons. CDR3 length: 16 amino acids. V shed 0 bases and J 3 bases; nucleotides not matched to a gene: 4. CDR1 MNHEY and CDR2 SMNVEV come from the germline V gene (reference sequence). The sequencing here drew on peripheral blood, taken in the third trimester of pregnancy. This rearrangement joins TRBV27 to TRBJ2-2; TRBD1 matches at 7 bases. The clonotype originates from a female donor with multiple sclerosis, enrolled in a pregnancy study. The CDR3 is CASSLSSGQYTGELFF. The CDR3, as DNA: TGTGCCAGCAGTTTATCCTCGGGACAGTACACCGGGGAGCTGTTTTTT.